This is a list of T cell receptor beta chains from one sample in a study of tumor-infiltrating lymphocytes in oesophageal squamous cell carcinoma. TCRdb re-derived calls from the PCR reads in MiXCR, one entry per CDR3 protein. This sample has roughly 9,000 distinct CDR3 sequences; roughly two thirds occur once, and the top ten carry around 33%. The sample consisted of esophageal tumor tissue. The receptors were gathered from a female donor with esophageal squamous cell carcinoma. Both conserved end residues are part of each CDR3. Each record gives: V gene, D gene, J gene, clone size, CDR3 DNA, CDR3 protein. A D gene is named only where the DNA matches it firmly. The size field is filled for only some rows; it gives once, few, many or a size class.

v_gene: TRBV12-3/TRBV12-4; d_gene: NA; j_gene: TRBJ2-3; abundance: NA; CDR3nt: TGTGCCAGCAGTTACCAGCGGAGCACAGATACGCAGTATTTT; CDR3aa: CASSYQRSTDTQYF
v_gene: TRBV7-3; d_gene: NA; j_gene: TRBJ1-1; abundance: NA; CDR3nt: TGTGCCAGCAGCCACACCGGGGGGCTGAACACTGAAGCTTTCTTT; CDR3aa: CASSHTGGLNTEAFF
v_gene: TRBV7-9; d_gene: NA; j_gene: TRBJ2-5; abundance: NA; CDR3nt: TGTGCCAGCAGTCCTACTCCGGGACTTCAGTCCGAGACCCAGTACTTC; CDR3aa: CASSPTPGLQSETQYF
v_gene: TRBV6-2/TRBV6-3; d_gene: NA; j_gene: TRBJ2-7; abundance: NA; CDR3nt: TGTGCCAGCAGTGAGCAGGAAAACTCCTACGAGCAGTACTTC; CDR3aa: CASSEQENSYEQYF
v_gene: TRBV28; d_gene: TRBD2; j_gene: TRBJ2-1; abundance: NA; CDR3nt: TGTGCCAGCAGTTTCCCCGGGACTAGCGGATACTCCTACAGTGAGCAGTTCTTC; CDR3aa: CASSFPGTSGYSYSEQFF
v_gene: TRBV7-8; d_gene: TRBD1; j_gene: TRBJ2-5; abundance: NA; CDR3nt: TGTGCCAGCAGCTTAGGGGGACAGGGCCAAGAGACCCAGTACTTC; CDR3aa: CASSLGGQGQETQYF
v_gene: TRBV11-2; d_gene: NA; j_gene: TRBJ2-1; abundance: NA; CDR3nt: TGTGCCAGCAGCTTAGATCTGACAGCGTACAATGAGCAGTTCTTC; CDR3aa: CASSLDLTAYNEQFF
v_gene: TRBV6-1; d_gene: NA; j_gene: TRBJ1-2; abundance: NA; CDR3nt: TGTGCCAGCAGACTCCCGGGGAACCTCTTTGGCTACACCTTC; CDR3aa: CASRLPGNLFGYTF
v_gene: TRBV7-6; d_gene: TRBD1; j_gene: TRBJ2-7; abundance: NA; CDR3nt: TGTGCCAGCAGCCCCACCGGGACAGCTCCCTACGAGCAGTACTTC; CDR3aa: CASSPTGTAPYEQYF
v_gene: TRBV7-8; d_gene: NA; j_gene: TRBJ1-6; abundance: NA; CDR3nt: TGTGCCAGCGGCGTGGGACTGTATAATTCACCCCTCCACTTT; CDR3aa: CASGVGLYNSPLHF
v_gene: TRBV3-2; d_gene: NA; j_gene: TRBJ2-3; abundance: few; CDR3nt: TGTGCCAGCAGCCACCATAGACTAGCGGGGGAGAGATATACGCAGTATTTT; CDR3aa: CASSHHRLAGERYTQYF
v_gene: TRBV6-1; d_gene: NA; j_gene: TRBJ2-4; abundance: NA; CDR3nt: TGTGCCAGCAGGCCCAGGGAATTACCCAAAAACATTCAGTACTTC; CDR3aa: CASRPRELPKNIQYF
v_gene: TRBV7-9; d_gene: TRBD2; j_gene: TRBJ2-1; abundance: NA; CDR3nt: TGTGCCAGCAGTCGCAGCGAACTAGCGGGAGGGCACAATGAGCAGTTCTTC; CDR3aa: CASSRSELAGGHNEQFF
v_gene: TRBV7-3; d_gene: NA; j_gene: TRBJ2-3; abundance: medium-sized; CDR3nt: TGTGCCAGCAGCTTAGAGTCGGGAGTGGGGCACGCCACAGATACGCAGTATTTT; CDR3aa: CASSLESGVGHATDTQYF
v_gene: TRBV28; d_gene: NA; j_gene: TRBJ1-2; abundance: NA; CDR3nt: TGTGCCAGCAGTTCGCACAGCTATGGCTACACCTTC; CDR3aa: CASSSHSYGYTF
v_gene: TRBV7-2; d_gene: NA; j_gene: TRBJ2-7; abundance: NA; CDR3nt: TGTGCCAGCAGCTCATATCTGGAGAACGAGCAGTACTTC; CDR3aa: CASSSYLENEQYF
v_gene: TRBV7-2; d_gene: TRBD1; j_gene: TRBJ2-1; abundance: NA; CDR3nt: TGTGCCAGCAGCTTAGGCTGGGGACAGGGATACAATGAGCAGTTCTTC; CDR3aa: CASSLGWGQGYNEQFF
v_gene: TRBV11-1; d_gene: NA; j_gene: TRBJ2-5; abundance: few; CDR3nt: TGTGCCAGCAGCTTAGGTGGGGCACGGGAGACCCAGTACTTC; CDR3aa: CASSLGGARETQYF
v_gene: TRBV7-2; d_gene: NA; j_gene: TRBJ2-6; abundance: NA; CDR3nt: TGTGCCAGCAGCCGTCGTCGGTCTGGGGCCAACGTCCTGACTTTC; CDR3aa: CASSRRRSGANVLTF
v_gene: TRBV7-3; d_gene: TRBD2; j_gene: TRBJ2-3; abundance: NA; CDR3nt: TGTGCCAATACGGGACTAGCGGGAGCAGATACGCAGTATTTT; CDR3aa: CANTGLAGADTQYF
v_gene: TRBV7-3; d_gene: NA; j_gene: TRBJ2-5; abundance: NA; CDR3nt: TGTGCCAGCAGCTTAGGGGGGACAGTAAATAGGGAGACCCAGTACTTC; CDR3aa: CASSLGGTVNRETQYF
v_gene: TRBV10-3; d_gene: NA; j_gene: TRBJ2-3; abundance: NA; CDR3nt: TGTGCCATCCGCCGGGGGGCGGGCACAGATACGCAGTATTTT; CDR3aa: CAIRRGAGTDTQYF
v_gene: TRBV7-2; d_gene: TRBD2; j_gene: TRBJ2-5; abundance: NA; CDR3nt: TGTGCCAGCAGGGGGACTAGCGGGAGGCAAGAGACCCAGTACTTC; CDR3aa: CASRGTSGRQETQYF
v_gene: TRBV7-9; d_gene: NA; j_gene: TRBJ2-2; abundance: large; CDR3nt: TGTGCCAGCAGCTTACCCCTCCCCCAGTGGGAGCTGTTTTTT; CDR3aa: CASSLPLPQWELFF
v_gene: TRBV7-6; d_gene: NA; j_gene: TRBJ2-2; abundance: NA; CDR3nt: TGTGCTAGCAGCCATCCTCGAGGGGAGCTGTTTTTT; CDR3aa: CASSHPRGELFF
v_gene: TRBV7-6; d_gene: TRBD1; j_gene: TRBJ1-2; abundance: NA; CDR3nt: TGTGCCAGCAGCTTGGGACAGGGGAGTGGCTACACCTTC; CDR3aa: CASSLGQGSGYTF
v_gene: TRBV7-2; d_gene: TRBD2; j_gene: TRBJ2-1; abundance: NA; CDR3nt: TGTGCCAGCAGCTTAGTCGGAGCGGGAGGAAGGAATGAGCAGTTCTTC; CDR3aa: CASSLVGAGGRNEQFF
v_gene: TRBV12-3/TRBV12-4; d_gene: TRBD1; j_gene: TRBJ2-5; abundance: NA; CDR3nt: TGTGCCAGCAGAATGACCGGGACAGGGAAAGAGACCCAGTACTTC; CDR3aa: CASRMTGTGKETQYF
v_gene: TRBV5-6; d_gene: NA; j_gene: TRBJ2-1; abundance: NA; CDR3nt: TGTGCCAGCAGCTTGCCCTGGGTAACACCCGATGAGCAGTTCTTC; CDR3aa: CASSLPWVTPDEQFF
v_gene: TRBV7-2; d_gene: NA; j_gene: TRBJ2-5; abundance: NA; CDR3nt: TGTGCCAGCAGCTTAGCGCAGGGAGAGACCCAGTACTTC; CDR3aa: CASSLAQGETQYF
v_gene: TRBV7-2; d_gene: TRBD2; j_gene: TRBJ2-5; abundance: once; CDR3nt: TGTGCCAGCAGCTCTCGACTAGCGGGAGGTCACGAGACCCAGTACTTC; CDR3aa: CASSSRLAGGHETQYF
v_gene: TRBV12-3/TRBV12-4; d_gene: TRBD1; j_gene: TRBJ2-5; abundance: NA; CDR3nt: TGTGCCAGCAGCAGGGACAGGGGGATCGAGACCCAGTACTTC; CDR3aa: CASSRDRGIETQYF
v_gene: TRBV7-2; d_gene: NA; j_gene: TRBJ2-5; abundance: NA; CDR3nt: TGTGCCAGCAGCTGGGGCGGGGCTCAAGAGACCCAGTACTTC; CDR3aa: CASSWGGAQETQYF
v_gene: TRBV10-3; d_gene: TRBD2; j_gene: TRBJ2-1; abundance: NA; CDR3nt: TGTGCCATCAGTCTCGGGAGCGGGGGGTACAATGAGCAGTTCTTC; CDR3aa: CAISLGSGGYNEQFF
v_gene: TRBV6-2/TRBV6-3; d_gene: NA; j_gene: TRBJ1-1; abundance: NA; CDR3nt: TGTGCCAGCAGGGAAAGCACTGAAGCTTTCTTT; CDR3aa: CASRESTEAFF
v_gene: TRBV7-6; d_gene: TRBD1; j_gene: TRBJ2-7; abundance: once; CDR3nt: TGTGCCAGCAGCCAAACAGGGGACCAGCTACGCGAGCAGTACTTC; CDR3aa: CASSQTGDQLREQYF
v_gene: TRBV7-2; d_gene: NA; j_gene: TRBJ2-5; abundance: NA; CDR3nt: TGTGCCAGCAGCCACGGAAGAAGAGAGACCCAGTACTTC; CDR3aa: CASSHGRRETQYF
v_gene: TRBV10-3; d_gene: NA; j_gene: TRBJ1-5; abundance: NA; CDR3nt: TGTGCCAGCAGTGCAGAACGCAATCAGCCCCAGCATTTT; CDR3aa: CASSAERNQPQHF
v_gene: TRBV11-1; d_gene: NA; j_gene: TRBJ2-6; abundance: NA; CDR3nt: TGTGCCAGCAGCGCCGGACTGCCGGGGGCCAACGTCCTGACTTTC; CDR3aa: CASSAGLPGANVLTF
v_gene: TRBV7-9; d_gene: NA; j_gene: TRBJ2-3; abundance: once; CDR3nt: TGTGCCAGCAGCCCAGAGGGGGATTTGACAGATACGCAGTATTTT; CDR3aa: CASSPEGDLTDTQYF
v_gene: TRBV7-2; d_gene: TRBD2; j_gene: TRBJ2-5; abundance: few; CDR3nt: TGTGCCAGCAGAATAGCGGGGGGGGGAGAGACCCAGTACTTC; CDR3aa: CASRIAGGGETQYF
v_gene: TRBV7-2; d_gene: NA; j_gene: TRBJ2-7; abundance: NA; CDR3nt: TGTGCCAGCAGCCAGGTTTGGAGCTCACGGTACAATGAGCAGTACTTC; CDR3aa: CASSQVWSSRYNEQYF
v_gene: TRBV7-3; d_gene: NA; j_gene: TRBJ2-1; abundance: NA; CDR3nt: TGTGCCAGCAGCCTCAAGGGGACGAGCTCCTACAATGAGCAGTTCTTC; CDR3aa: CASSLKGTSSYNEQFF
v_gene: TRBV7-6; d_gene: NA; j_gene: TRBJ2-1; abundance: few; CDR3nt: TGTGCCAGCAGCCATGCGACTAGATCTTACAATGAGCAGTTCTTC; CDR3aa: CASSHATRSYNEQFF
v_gene: TRBV7-6; d_gene: TRBD2; j_gene: TRBJ2-1; abundance: NA; CDR3nt: TGTGCCAGCAGCAGATGGACTAGCGGGAGGTACAATGAGCAGTTCTTC; CDR3aa: CASSRWTSGRYNEQFF
v_gene: TRBV7-6; d_gene: TRBD2; j_gene: TRBJ2-1; abundance: NA; CDR3nt: TGTGCTAGCAGCGAAGGACTAGCGGGAGAGCAGTTCTTC; CDR3aa: CASSEGLAGEQFF